The 3 T cell receptor beta chains given below trace back to one sample, sequenced in a study of blood T cell repertoires in COVID-19. Method: immunoSEQ multiplex PCR; TCRdb's copy keeps in-frame clones and lacks some. This sample carries about 240,000 clones, around 89% of them seen once, and the ten largest clones take 3.5% to 5%. Sequencing input: PBMCs or T cells enriched from blood (not recorded which). The source is a woman aged 30 to 39 who had recovered from COVID-19.

Here the CDR3 DNA reads TGTGCCAGCAGCTTAGTCCAGGTCTTCCCCTACGAGCAGTACTTC. Its protein product is CASSLVQVFPYEQYF. The chain couples TRBV7-9 to TRBJ2-7; no reliable D call. V was clipped by 1 base and J by 2 bases, with 12 bases between them. CDR3 size: 15 residues. The germline V gene encodes CDR1 SEHNR and CDR2 FQNEAQ (reference sequence).

This chain joins TRBV7-2 and TRBJ1-2; possibly TRBD1 for D (6 bases). Deletions cut 1 base from V and 6 bases from J, with 12 bases between. The CDR3 has 14 residues. Germline values: CDR1 SGHTA, CDR2 FQGNSA. CDR3 bases: TGTGCCAGCAGCTTAGGACAGGATTACGATGGCTACACCTTC. Its protein is CASSLGQDYDGYTF.

The chain couples TRBV4-3 to TRBJ1-2; no firm D call. Germline lookup yields CDR1 LGHNA and CDR2 YSLEER. V was cut by 1 base and J by 4 bases, with 13 bases left in between. CDR3 length equals 15 residues. The CDR3 reads CASSQGPEESYGYTF. The CDR3 nucleotides read TGCGCCAGCAGCCAAGGTCCGGAGGAGAGCTATGGCTACACCTTC.